This T cell receptor (beta chain) was recorded in a study of regulatory T cells in long-lasting Graves disease. CDR1 SGDLS and CDR2 YYNGEE come from the germline V gene. V gave up 1 base and J gave up 4 bases, with 16 bases separating them. This CDR3 has 16 amino acids. Building of the TCR beta libraries involved iRepertoire HTBI primers and Arm-PCR of CDR3 regions. MiXCR, run by TCRdb on the multiplex PCR reads, gives a single entry per CDR3 protein. The table lists 350,000 to 500,000 distinct CDR3 sequences, about 15% of them singletons, with about 10% in the top ten. Broader study findings: Persistent patients shared more public clonotypes (about 3,000) than newly diagnosed patients (around 1,000). Small sample size may have lowered accuracy.

The time point was: newly diagnosed GD, antithyroid drugs for less than 3 months. From PBMCs, RNA was extracted and then used to make the TCR library. The table lists this clonotype with a few counts. Its antigen is as yet unknown. The same sample was also studied in work on T cells in Graves' hyperthyroidism and ophthalmopathy. That work contributes: Using the HTBI primer set, a first-round RT-PCR was run on the TCR CDR3.

The source is a woman in her twenties or thirties with Graves disease. The starting material was peripheral blood mononuclear cells (PBMCs), obtained at new diagnosis, from a patient treated with antithyroid drugs. This chain links TRBV9 with TRBJ2-3, with a weak D call TRBD2 (7 bases). In nucleotides, the CDR3 is TGTGCCAGCAGCGTAACAGGGTGGGGAGGGTCAGATACGCAGTATTTT. Its protein product is CASSVTGWGGSDTQYF.